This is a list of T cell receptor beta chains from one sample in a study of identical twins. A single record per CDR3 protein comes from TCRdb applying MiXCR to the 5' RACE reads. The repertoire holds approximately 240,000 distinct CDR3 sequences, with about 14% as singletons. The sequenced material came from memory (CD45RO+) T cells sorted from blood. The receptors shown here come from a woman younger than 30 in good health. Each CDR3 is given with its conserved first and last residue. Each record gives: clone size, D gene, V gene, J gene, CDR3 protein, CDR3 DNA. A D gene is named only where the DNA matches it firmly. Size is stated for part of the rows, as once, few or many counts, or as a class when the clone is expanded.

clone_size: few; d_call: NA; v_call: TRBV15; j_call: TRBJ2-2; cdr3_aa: CATSPRTLTGELFF; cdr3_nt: TGTGCCACCAGCCCGCGGACCCTAACCGGGGAGCTGTTTTTT
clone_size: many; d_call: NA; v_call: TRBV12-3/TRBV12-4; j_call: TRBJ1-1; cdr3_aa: CASSPRPNTEAFF; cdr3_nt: TGTGCCAGCAGTCCTCGACCGAACACTGAAGCTTTCTTT
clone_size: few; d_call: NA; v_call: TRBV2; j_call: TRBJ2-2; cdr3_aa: CASKRNEGDTGELFF; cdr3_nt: TGTGCCAGCAAGCGTAATGAAGGGGACACCGGGGAGCTGTTTTTT
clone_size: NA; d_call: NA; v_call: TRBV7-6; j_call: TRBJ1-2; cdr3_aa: CASSLKGPAYGYTF; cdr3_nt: TGTGCCAGCAGCTTAAAAGGGCCAGCCTATGGCTACACCTTC
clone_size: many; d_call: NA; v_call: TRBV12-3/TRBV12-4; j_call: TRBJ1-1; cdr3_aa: CASSLLDTNSAFF; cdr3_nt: TGTGCCAGCAGTTTATTGGACACAAACTCCGCTTTCTTT
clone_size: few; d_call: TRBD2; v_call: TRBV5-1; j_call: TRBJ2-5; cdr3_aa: CASSPITSGVVFVVETQYF; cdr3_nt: TGCGCCAGCAGCCCCATTACTAGCGGGGTGGTTTTCGTTGTAGAGACCCAGTACTTC
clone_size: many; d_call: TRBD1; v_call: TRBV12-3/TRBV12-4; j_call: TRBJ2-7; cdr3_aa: CASSLGQQYEQYF; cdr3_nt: TGTGCCAGCAGTTTGGGACAGCAGTACGAGCAGTACTTC
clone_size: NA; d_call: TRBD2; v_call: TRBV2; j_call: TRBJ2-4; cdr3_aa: CASSDVAGPLAKNIQYF; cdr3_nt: TGTGCCAGCAGTGACGTAGCGGGGCCGCTAGCCAAAAACATTCAGTACTTC
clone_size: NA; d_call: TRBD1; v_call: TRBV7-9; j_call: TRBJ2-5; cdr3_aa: CASSSDDRGKETQYF; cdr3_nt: TGTGCCAGCAGCTCTGACGACAGGGGGAAGGAGACCCAGTACTTC
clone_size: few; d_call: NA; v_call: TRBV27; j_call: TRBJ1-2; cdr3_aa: CASSLRPPWKNGYTF; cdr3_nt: TGTGCCAGCAGTTTACGACCACCTTGGAAAAATGGCTACACCTTC
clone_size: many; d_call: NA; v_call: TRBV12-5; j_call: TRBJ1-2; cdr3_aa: CASGPPQARYGYTF; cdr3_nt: TGTGCTAGTGGTCCCCCGCAGGCGCGCTATGGCTACACCTTC
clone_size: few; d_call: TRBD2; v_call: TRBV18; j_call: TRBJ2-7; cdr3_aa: CASSPPRTSGYEQYF; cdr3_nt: TGTGCCAGCTCACCACCTCGGACTAGCGGGTACGAGCAGTACTTC
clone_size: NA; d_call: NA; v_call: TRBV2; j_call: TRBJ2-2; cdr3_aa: CAAAYRDLLAGELFF; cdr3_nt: TGTGCCGCAGCCTACAGGGACCTTTTGGCCGGGGAGCTGTTTTTT
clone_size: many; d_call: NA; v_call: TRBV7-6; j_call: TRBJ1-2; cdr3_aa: CASSSGVGSANYGYTF; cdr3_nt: TGTGCCAGCAGCTCGGGTGTGGGGTCAGCTAACTATGGCTACACCTTC
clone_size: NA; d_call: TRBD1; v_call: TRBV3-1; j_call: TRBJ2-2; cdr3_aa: CASSRQGTGGLFF; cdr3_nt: TGTGCCAGCAGCCGACAGGGGACCGGGGGGCTGTTTTTT
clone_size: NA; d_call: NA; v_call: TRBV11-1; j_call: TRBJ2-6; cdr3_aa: CASSLGSNLKSGANVLTF; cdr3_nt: TGTGCCAGCAGCTTAGGCAGTAACCTAAAATCTGGGGCCAACGTCCTGACTTTC
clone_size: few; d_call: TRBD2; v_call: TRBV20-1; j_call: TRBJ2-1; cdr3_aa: CSAPRMGGLAGEAYNEQFF; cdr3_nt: TGCAGTGCTCCCCGTATGGGAGGACTAGCGGGAGAGGCCTACAATGAGCAGTTCTTC
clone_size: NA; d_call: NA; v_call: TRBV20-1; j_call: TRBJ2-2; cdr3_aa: CSTTSLDTGELFF; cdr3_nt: TGCAGTACTACTAGCTTGGACACCGGGGAGCTGTTTTTT
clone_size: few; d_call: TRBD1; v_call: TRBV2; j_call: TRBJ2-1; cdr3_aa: CASSEEGQGYNEQFF; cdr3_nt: TGTGCCAGCAGTGAAGAGGGACAGGGGTACAATGAGCAGTTCTTC
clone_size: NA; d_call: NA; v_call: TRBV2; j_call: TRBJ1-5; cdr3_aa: CASRGGTGNQPQHF; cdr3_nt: TGTGCCAGCAGGGGAGGGACCGGCAATCAGCCCCAGCATTTT
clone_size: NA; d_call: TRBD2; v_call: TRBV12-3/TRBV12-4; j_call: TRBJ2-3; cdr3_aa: CASGASGGDTQYF; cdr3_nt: TGTGCCAGCGGGGCTAGCGGGGGTGATACGCAGTATTTT
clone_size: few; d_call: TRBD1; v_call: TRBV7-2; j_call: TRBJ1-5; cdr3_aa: CASSRDRGAEPQHF; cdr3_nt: TGTGCCAGCAGCCGGGACAGGGGCGCGGAGCCCCAGCATTTT
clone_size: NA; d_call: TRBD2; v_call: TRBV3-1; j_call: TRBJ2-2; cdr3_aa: CASSQETRGVLFF; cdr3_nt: TGTGCCAGCAGCCAAGAAACGCGGGGGGTTTTGTTTTTT
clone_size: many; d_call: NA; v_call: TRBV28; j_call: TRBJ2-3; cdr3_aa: CASRRQDRDTQYF; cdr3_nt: TGTGCCAGCAGGCGACAGGACAGAGATACGCAGTATTTT
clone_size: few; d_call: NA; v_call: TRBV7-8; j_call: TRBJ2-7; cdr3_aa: CASSLGTVPPYEQYF; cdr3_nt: TGTGCCAGCAGCTTAGGAACAGTCCCTCCCTACGAGCAGTACTTC
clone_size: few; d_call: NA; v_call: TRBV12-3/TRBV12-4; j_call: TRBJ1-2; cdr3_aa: CASSPGTRSRGYTF; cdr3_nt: TGTGCCAGCAGTCCAGGGACACGGAGCCGGGGCTACACCTTC
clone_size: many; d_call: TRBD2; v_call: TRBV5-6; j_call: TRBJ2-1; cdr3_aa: CASSSTTERETNEQFF; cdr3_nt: TGTGCCAGCAGCTCAACAACCGAGCGGGAGACTAATGAGCAGTTCTTC
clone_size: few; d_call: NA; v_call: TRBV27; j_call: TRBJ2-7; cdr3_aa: CASSSADPYEQYF; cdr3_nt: TGTGCCAGCAGTTCCGCCGATCCCTACGAGCAGTACTTC
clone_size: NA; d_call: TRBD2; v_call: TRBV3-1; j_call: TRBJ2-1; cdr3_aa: CASRPKICGRTYNEQFF; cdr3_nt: TGTGCCAGCAGGCCCAAAATCTGCGGGAGAACCTACAATGAGCAGTTCTTC
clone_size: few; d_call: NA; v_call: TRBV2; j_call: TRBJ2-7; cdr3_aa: CASLATELAFEQYF; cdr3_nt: TGTGCCAGCTTAGCAACAGAGCTAGCATTTGAGCAGTACTTC
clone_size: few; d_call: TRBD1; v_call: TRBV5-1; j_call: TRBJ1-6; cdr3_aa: CASSFTGGYNSPLHF; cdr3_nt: TGCGCCAGCAGCTTTACAGGGGGCTATAATTCACCCCTCCACTTT
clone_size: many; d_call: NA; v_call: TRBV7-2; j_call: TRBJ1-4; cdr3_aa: CASSLGDVSNEKLFF; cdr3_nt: TGTGCCAGCAGCTTAGGGGACGTTTCTAATGAAAAACTGTTTTTT
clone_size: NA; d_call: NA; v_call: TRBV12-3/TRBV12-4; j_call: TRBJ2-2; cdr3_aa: CASSYGAGELFF; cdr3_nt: TGTGCCAGCAGTTACGGGGCCGGGGAGCTGTTTTTT
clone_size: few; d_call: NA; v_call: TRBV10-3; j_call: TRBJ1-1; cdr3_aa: CAISEEGKTEAFF; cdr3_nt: TGTGCCATCAGTGAGGAAGGAAAGACTGAAGCTTTCTTT
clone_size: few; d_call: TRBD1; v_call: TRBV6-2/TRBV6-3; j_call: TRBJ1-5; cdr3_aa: CASSYGQGLEPQHF; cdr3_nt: TGTGCCAGCAGTTACGGACAGGGTTTGGAGCCCCAGCATTTT
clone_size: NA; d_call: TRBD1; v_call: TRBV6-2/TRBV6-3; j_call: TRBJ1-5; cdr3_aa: CASRTGQRTNQPQHF; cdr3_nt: TGTGCCAGCAGAACGGGACAGAGGACCAATCAGCCCCAGCATTTT